These T cell receptor beta chains were read from a single sample in a study of T cell clonotyping in hematopoietic cell transplantation. Using immunoSEQ multiplex PCR, the repertoire was profiled, and TCRdb retains in-frame clones only, with some absent. The sample lists about 43,000 clones, 85% seen once, with roughly 2.8% in the top ten. Sample: peripheral blood mononuclear cells, taken before stem cell transplant. Receptor source: a man aged 60 to 69 with acute myeloid leukemia. Some clones in this sample may be carry-over from other donors' samples. The CDR3 runs from the conserved cysteine through the conserved F or W.

j_call | v_call | cdr3_aa
TRBJ2-7 | TRBV7-2 | CASSPLNYEQYF
TRBJ1-2 | TRBV5-1 | CASREQGEGSGYTF
TRBJ2-2 | TRBV7-7 | CASSLTGTNTGELFF
TRBJ1-5 | TRBV2 | CASSGTLGGQPQHF
TRBJ1-5 | TRBV30 | CAWSRRGLNPQHF
TRBJ2-7 | TRBV7-3 | CASSSAVGSYEQYF
TRBJ1-4 | TRBV5-1 | CASSFGVVNEKLFF
TRBJ2-1 | TRBV6-5 | CASSSGTSGGGEQFF
TRBJ2-3 | TRBV28 | CASSSGARGRADTQYF
TRBJ2-4 | TRBV30 | CACRRGTPLAKNIQYF
TRBJ2-2 | TRBV7-2 | CASSFGQGSGGELFF
TRBJ1-1 | TRBV7-9 | CASSSPGGRGVTEAFF
TRBJ2-3 | TRBV5-1 | CASSLVGATDTQYF
TRBJ2-7 | TRBV28 | CASSSGTSGGGAYEQYF
TRBJ2-1 | TRBV4-1 | CASSQGRSNEQFF
TRBJ2-3 | TRBV6-5 | CASSYSGRDTQYF
TRBJ2-7 | TRBV14 | CASSPSGLAGRYEQYF
TRBJ1-6 | TRBV5-4 | CASSFGQKTPRRNSPLHF
TRBJ2-7 | TRBV7-6 | CASSLEVSGTGSYEQYF
TRBJ1-2 | TRBV7-9 | CASSLAGTGVYGYTF
TRBJ1-6 | TRBV7-2 | CASSNHKDSPLHF
TRBJ1-4 | TRBV4-2 | CASSQDRDNVPKNEKLFF
TRBJ1-5 | TRBV5-8 | CASSLGGGTHQPQHF
TRBJ1-3 | TRBV9 | CASSPFQEGNTIYF
TRBJ2-5 | TRBV7-2 | CASSINGRFVETQYF
TRBJ2-7 | TRBV29-1 | CSASGTGIHEQYF
TRBJ2-3 | TRBV11-1 | CASSLFWSTDTQYF
TRBJ1-5 | TRBV13 | CASSSLNSNQPQHF
TRBJ1-1 | TRBV9 | CASSPQTGWGFEAFF
TRBJ2-3 | TRBV7-8 | CASSSRTSGGIDTQYF
TRBJ1-4 | TRBV7-2 | CASSFLITGGEKLFF
TRBJ2-7 | TRBV28 | CASSFARASYEQYF
TRBJ2-7 | TRBV15 | CATSRDRAREQYF
TRBJ1-3 | TRBV28 | CASTLRAGALSGNTIYF
TRBJ2-1 | TRBV5-1 | CASTDGQSSYNEQFF
TRBJ2-3 | TRBV14 | CASSPWDRSTDTQYF
TRBJ1-2 | TRBV4-1 | CASSQVGRDYGYTF
TRBJ2-5 | TRBV2 | CASRANGGETQYF
TRBJ1-1 | TRBV28 | CASRGAPTEAFF
TRBJ1-2 | TRBV2 | CASSKGGVDYGYTF
TRBJ1-1 | TRBV6-6 | CASSSKPKDRGNEAFF
TRBJ1-2 | TRBV7-8 | CASRSRPGSRRSANYGYTF